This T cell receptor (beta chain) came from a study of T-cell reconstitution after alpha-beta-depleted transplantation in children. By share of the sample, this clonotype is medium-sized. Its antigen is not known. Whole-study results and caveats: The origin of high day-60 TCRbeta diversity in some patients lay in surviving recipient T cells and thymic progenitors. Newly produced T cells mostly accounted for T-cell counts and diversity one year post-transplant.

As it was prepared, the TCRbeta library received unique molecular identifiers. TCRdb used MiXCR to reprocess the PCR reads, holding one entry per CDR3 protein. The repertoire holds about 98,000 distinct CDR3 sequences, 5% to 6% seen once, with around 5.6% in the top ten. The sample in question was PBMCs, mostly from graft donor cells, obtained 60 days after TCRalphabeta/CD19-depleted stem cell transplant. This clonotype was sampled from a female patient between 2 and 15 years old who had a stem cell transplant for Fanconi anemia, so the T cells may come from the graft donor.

The CDR3 DNA reads TGTGCCAGCAGTATCGACAGGAGACCTACCGGGGAGCTGTTTTTT. It yields the protein CASSIDRRPTGELFF. This chain uses TRBV12-3 or TRBV12-4 with TRBJ2-2, with D maybe TRBD1 (6 bases). The CDR3 is made up of 15 amino acids. V gave up 5 bases and J gave up 5 bases, with 15 bases separating them.